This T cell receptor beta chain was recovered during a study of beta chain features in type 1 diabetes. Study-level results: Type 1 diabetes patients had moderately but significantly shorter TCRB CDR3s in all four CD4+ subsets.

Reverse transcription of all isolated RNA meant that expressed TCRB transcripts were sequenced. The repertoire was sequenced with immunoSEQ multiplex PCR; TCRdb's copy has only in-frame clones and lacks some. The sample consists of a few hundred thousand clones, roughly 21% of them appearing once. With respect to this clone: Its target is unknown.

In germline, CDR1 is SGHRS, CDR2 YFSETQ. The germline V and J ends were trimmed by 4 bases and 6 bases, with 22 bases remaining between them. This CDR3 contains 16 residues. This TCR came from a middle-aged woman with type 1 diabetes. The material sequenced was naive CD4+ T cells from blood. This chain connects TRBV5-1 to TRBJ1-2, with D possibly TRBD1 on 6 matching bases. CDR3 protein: CASSPDGSPRGHGYTF. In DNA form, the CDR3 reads TGCGCCAGCAGCCCGGACGGGTCCCCCAGGGGCCATGGCTACACCTTC.